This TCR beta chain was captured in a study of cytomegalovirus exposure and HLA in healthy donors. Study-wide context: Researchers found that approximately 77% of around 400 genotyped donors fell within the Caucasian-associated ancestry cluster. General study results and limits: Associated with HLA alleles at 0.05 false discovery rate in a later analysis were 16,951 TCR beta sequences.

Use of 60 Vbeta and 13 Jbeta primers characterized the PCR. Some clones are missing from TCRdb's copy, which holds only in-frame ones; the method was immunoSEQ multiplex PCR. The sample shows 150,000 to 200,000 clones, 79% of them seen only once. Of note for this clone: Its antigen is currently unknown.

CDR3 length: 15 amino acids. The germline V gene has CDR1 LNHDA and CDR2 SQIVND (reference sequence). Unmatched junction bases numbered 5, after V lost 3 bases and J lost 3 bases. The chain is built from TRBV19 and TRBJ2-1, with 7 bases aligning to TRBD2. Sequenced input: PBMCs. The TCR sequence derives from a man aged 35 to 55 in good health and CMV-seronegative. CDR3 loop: CASSIGGSVYNEQFF. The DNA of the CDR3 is TGTGCCAGTAGTATCGGCGGGAGTGTCTACAATGAGCAGTTCTTC. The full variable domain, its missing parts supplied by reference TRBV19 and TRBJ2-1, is DGGITQSPKYLFRKEGQNVTLSCEQNLNHDAMYWYRQDPGQGLRLIYYSQIVNDFQKGDIAEGYSVSREKKESFPLTVTSAQKNPTAFYLCASSIGGSVYNEQFFGPGTRLTVL.